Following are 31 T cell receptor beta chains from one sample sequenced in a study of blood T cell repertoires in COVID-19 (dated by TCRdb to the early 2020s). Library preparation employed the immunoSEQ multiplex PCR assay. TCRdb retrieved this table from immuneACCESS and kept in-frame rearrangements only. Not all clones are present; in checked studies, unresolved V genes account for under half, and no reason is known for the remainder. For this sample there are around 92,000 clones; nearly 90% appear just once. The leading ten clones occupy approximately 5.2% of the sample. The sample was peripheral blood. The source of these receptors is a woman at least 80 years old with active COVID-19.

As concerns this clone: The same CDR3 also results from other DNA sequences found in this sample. The CDR3 coding sequence is TGTGCCAGCAGCGTGAGCGGGATCTCCTACAATGAGCAGTTCTTC. It yields the protein CASSVSGISYNEQFF. This chain joins TRBV9 and TRBJ2-1; 7 positions match TRBD2. The CDR3 has 15 amino acids. V lost 2 bases, J lost 0 bases, and 2 bases stayed unmatched. CDR1 and CDR2 (germline): SGDLS, YYNGEE.

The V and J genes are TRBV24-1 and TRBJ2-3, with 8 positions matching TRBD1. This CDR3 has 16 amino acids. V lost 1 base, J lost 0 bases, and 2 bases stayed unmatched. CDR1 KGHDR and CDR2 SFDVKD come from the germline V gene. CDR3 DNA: TGTGCCACCAGTGATTTAAACAGGGGGAGCACAGATACGCAGTATTTT. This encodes CATSDLNRGSTDTQYF.

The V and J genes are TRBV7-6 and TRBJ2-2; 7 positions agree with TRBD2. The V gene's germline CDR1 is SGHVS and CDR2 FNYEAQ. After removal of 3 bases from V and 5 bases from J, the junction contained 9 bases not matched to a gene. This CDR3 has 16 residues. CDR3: CASSLAGGGRTGELFF. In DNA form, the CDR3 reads TGTGCCAGCAGCTTGGCGGGCGGGGGACGAACCGGGGAGCTGTTTTTT.

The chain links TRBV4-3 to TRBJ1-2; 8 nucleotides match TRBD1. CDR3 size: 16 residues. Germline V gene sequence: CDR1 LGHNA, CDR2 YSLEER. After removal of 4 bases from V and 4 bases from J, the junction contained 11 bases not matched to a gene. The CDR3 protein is CASSPADGTGAYGYTF. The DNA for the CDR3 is TGCGCCAGCAGCCCGGCGGATGGGACAGGTGCCTATGGCTACACCTTC.

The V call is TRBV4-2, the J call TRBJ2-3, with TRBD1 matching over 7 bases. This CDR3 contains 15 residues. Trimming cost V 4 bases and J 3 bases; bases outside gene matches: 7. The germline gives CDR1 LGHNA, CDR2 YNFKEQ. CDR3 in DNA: TGTGCCAGCAGCCCAACAGACAGGGTGACAGATACGCAGTATTTT. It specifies CASSPTDRVTDTQYF.

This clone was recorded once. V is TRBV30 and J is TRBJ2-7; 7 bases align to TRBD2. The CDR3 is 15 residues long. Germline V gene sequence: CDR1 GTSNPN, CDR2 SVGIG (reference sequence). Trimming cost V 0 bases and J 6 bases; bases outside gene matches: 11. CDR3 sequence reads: CAWSVGGSTVIEQYF. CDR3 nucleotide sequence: TGTGCCTGGAGTGTGGGCGGGAGTACGGTGATCGAGCAGTACTTC. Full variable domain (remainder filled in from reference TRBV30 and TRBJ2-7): SQTIHQWPATLVQPVGSPLSLECTVEGTSNPNLYWYRQAAGRGLQLLFYSVGIGQISSEVPQNLSASRPQDRQFILSSKKLLLSDSGFYLCAWSVGGSTVIEQYFGPGTRLTVT.

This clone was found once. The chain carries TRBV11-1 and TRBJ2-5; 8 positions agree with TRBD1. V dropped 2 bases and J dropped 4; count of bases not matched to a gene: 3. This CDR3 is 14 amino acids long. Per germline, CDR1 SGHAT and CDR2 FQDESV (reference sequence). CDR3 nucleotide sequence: TGTGCCAGCAGCTTAAGGACAGGGTTAGAGACCCAGTACTTC. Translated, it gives CASSLRTGLETQYF.

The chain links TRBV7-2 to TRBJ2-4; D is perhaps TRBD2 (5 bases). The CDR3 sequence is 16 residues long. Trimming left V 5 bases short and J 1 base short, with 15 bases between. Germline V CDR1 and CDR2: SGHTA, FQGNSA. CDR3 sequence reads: CASSPEVASAKNIQYF. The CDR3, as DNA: TGTGCCAGCAGCCCAGAGGTGGCTAGCGCCAAAAACATTCAGTACTTC. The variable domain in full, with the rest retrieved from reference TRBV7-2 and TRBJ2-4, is GAGVSQSPSNKVTEKGKDVELRCDPISGHTALYWYRQSLGQGLEFLIYFQGNSAPDKSGLPSDRFSAERTGGSVSTLTIQRTQQEDSAVYLCASSPEVASAKNIQYFGAGTRLSVL.

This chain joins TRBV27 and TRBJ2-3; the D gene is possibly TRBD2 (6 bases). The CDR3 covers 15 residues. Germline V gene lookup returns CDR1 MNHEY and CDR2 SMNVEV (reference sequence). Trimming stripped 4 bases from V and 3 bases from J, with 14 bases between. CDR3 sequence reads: CASSSGVGGTDTQYF. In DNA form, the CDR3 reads TGTGCCAGCAGTTCCGGTGTGGGGGGAACAGATACGCAGTATTTT.

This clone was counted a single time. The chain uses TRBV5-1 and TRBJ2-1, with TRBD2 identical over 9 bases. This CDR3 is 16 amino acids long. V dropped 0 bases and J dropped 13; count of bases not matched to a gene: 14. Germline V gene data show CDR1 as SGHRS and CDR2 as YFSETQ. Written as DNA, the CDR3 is TGCGCCAGCAGCTTGGCAGGGGGGCTAGCGGGGCTTCTACAGTTCTTC. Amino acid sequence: CASSLAGGLAGLLQFF. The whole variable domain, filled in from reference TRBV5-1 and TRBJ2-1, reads KAGVTQTPRYLIKTRGQQVTLSCSPISGHRSVSWYQQTPGQGLQFLFEYFSETQRNKGNFPGRFSGRQFSNSRSEMNVSTLELGDSALYLCASSLAGGLAGLLQFFGPGTRLTVL.

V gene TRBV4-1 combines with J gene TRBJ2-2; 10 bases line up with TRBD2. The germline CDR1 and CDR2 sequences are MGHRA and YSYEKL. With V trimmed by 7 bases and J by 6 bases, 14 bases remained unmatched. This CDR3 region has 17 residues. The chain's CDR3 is CASTTRGTSDLSGELFF. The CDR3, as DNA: TGCGCCAGCACCACACGCGGGACTAGCGATCTCTCCGGGGAGCTGTTTTTT.

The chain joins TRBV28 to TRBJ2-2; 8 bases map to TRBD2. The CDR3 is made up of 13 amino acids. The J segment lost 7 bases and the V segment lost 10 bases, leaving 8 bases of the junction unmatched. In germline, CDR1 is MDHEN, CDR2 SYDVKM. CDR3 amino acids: CATGTRSGGELFF. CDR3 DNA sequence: TGTGCCACCGGGACTAGGTCCGGCGGGGAGCTGTTTTTT.

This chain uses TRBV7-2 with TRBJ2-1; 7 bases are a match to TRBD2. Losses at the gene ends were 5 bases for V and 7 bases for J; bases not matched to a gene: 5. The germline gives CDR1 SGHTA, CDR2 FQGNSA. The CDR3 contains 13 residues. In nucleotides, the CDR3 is TGTGCCAGCAGCCTGTATAGCGGGAATGAGCAGTTCTTC. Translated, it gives CASSLYSGNEQFF. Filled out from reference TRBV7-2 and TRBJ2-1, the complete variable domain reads GAGVSQSPSNKVTEKGKDVELRCDPISGHTALYWYRQSLGQGLEFLIYFQGNSAPDKSGLPSDRFSAERTGGSVSTLTIQRTQQEDSAVYLCASSLYSGNEQFFGPGTRLTVL.

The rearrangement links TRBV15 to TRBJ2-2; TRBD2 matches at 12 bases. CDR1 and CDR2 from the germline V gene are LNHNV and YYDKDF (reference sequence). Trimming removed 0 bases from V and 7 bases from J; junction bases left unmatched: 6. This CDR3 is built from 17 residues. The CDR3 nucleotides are TGTGCCACCAGCAGAGATGGACTAGCGGGATTTAACGGGGAGCTGTTTTTT. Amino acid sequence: CATSRDGLAGFNGELFF.

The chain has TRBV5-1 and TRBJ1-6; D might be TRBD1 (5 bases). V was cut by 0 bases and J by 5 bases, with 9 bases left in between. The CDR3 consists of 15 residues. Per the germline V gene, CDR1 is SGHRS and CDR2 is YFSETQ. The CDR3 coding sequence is TGCGCCAGCAGCTTGGAGGGGCCTCATAATTCACCCCTCCACTTT. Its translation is CASSLEGPHNSPLHF.

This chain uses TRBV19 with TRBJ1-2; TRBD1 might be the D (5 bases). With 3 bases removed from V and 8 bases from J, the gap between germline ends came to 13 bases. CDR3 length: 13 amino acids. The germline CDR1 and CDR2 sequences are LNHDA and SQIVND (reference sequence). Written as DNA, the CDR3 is TGTGCCAGTAGTATCGGGGGAGCTAGGGGCTACACCTTC. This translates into CASSIGGARGYTF.

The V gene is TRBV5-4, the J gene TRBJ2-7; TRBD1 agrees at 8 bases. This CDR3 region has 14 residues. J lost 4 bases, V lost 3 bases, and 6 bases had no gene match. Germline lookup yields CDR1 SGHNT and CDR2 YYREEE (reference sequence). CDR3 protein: CASSSADRGYEQYF. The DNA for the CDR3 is TGTGCCAGCAGCTCTGCCGACAGGGGATACGAGCAGTACTTC.

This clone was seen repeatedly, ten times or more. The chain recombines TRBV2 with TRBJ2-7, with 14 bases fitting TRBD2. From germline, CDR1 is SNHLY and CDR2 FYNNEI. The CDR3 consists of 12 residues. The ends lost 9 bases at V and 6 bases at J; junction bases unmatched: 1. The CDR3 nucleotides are TGTGCCAGGGGACTAGCGGGAGCCGAGCAGTACTTC. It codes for CARGLAGAEQYF. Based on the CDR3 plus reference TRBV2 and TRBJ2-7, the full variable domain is EPEVTQTPSHQVTQMGQEVILRCVPISNHLYFYWYRQILGQKVEFLVSFYNNEISEKSEIFDDQFSVERPDGSNFTLKIRSTKLEDSAMYFCARGLAGAEQYFGPGTRLTVT.

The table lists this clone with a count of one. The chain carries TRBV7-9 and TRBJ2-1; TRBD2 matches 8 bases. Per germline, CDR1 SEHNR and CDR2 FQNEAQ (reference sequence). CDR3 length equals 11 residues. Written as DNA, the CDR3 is TGTGCGGGACTAGCCTACAATGAGCAGTTCTTC. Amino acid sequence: CAGLAYNEQFF.

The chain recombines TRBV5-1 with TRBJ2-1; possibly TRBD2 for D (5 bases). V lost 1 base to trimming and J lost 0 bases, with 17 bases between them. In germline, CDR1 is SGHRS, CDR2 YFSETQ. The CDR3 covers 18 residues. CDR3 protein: CASSLYVRGRSSYNEQFF. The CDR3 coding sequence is TGCGCCAGCAGCTTGTATGTCCGCGGGCGGAGCTCCTACAATGAGCAGTTCTTC.

DNA for the CDR3: TGTGCCAGCAGCTTATCCGGGACAGAGAAGTCCGGGGAGCTGTTTTTT. Its translation is CASSLSGTEKSGELFF. V usage is TRBV7-9 and J usage is TRBJ2-2; 7 bases are shared with TRBD1. The CDR3 consists of 16 residues. Germline V gene sequence: CDR1 SEHNR, CDR2 FQNEAQ (reference sequence). Germline trimming cut 2 bases from V and 6 bases from J; bases unmatched to any gene: 9. The whole variable domain, remainder taken from reference TRBV7-9 and TRBJ2-2, is DTGVSQNPRHKITKRGQNVTFRCDPISEHNRLYWYRQTLGQGPEFLTYFQNEAQLEKSRLLSDRFSAERPKGSFSTLEIQRTEQGDSAMYLCASSLSGTEKSGELFFGEGSRLTVL.

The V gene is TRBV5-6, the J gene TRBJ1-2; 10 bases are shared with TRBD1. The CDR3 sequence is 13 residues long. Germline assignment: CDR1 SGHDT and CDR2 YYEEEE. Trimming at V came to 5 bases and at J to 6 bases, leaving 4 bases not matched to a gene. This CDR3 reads CASRRDRGHGYTF. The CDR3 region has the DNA TGTGCCAGCAGGCGCGACAGGGGGCATGGCTACACCTTC.

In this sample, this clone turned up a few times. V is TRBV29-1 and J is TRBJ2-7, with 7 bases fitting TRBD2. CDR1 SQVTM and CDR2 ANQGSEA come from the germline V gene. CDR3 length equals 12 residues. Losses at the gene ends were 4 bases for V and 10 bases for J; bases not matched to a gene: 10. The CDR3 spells CSVVGTSETQYF. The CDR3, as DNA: TGCAGCGTTGTAGGAACTAGCGAAACACAGTACTTC.

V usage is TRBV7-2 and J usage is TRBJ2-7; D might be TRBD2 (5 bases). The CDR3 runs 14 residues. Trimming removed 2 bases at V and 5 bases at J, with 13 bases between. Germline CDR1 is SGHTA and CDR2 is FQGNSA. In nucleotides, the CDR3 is TGTGCCAGCAGCTTAATCCGGACTGCTAACGAGCAGTACTTC. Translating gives CASSLIRTANEQYF.

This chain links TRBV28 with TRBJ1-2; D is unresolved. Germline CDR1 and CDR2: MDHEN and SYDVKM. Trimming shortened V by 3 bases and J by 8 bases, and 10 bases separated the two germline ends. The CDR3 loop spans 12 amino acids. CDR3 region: CASSFYPKGYTF. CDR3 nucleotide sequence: TGTGCCAGCAGTTTCTACCCTAAGGGCTACACCTTC.

The CDR3 here is CASSPGTGSSYEQYF. DNA for the CDR3: TGTGCCAGCAGCCCCGGGACAGGGAGCTCCTACGAGCAGTACTTC. This sequence joins TRBV5-6 and TRBJ2-7; 9 nucleotides match TRBD1. The CDR3 sequence is 15 residues long. Germline values: CDR1 SGHDT, CDR2 YYEEEE. Germline trimming cut 4 bases from V and 0 bases from J; bases unmatched to any gene: 5.

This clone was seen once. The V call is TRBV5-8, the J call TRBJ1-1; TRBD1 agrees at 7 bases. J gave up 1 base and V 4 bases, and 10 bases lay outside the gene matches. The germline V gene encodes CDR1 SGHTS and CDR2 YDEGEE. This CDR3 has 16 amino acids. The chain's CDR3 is CASSIDRVLWNTEAFF. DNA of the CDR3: TGTGCCAGCAGCATAGACAGGGTCTTGTGGAACACTGAAGCTTTCTTT.

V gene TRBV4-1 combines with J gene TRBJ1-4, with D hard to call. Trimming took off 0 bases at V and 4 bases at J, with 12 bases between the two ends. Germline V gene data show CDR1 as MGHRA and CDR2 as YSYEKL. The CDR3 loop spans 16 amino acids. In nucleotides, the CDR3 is TGCGCCAGCAGCCAAGATAGGAGCTACCTTAATGAAAAACTGTTTTTT. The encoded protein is CASSQDRSYLNEKLFF.

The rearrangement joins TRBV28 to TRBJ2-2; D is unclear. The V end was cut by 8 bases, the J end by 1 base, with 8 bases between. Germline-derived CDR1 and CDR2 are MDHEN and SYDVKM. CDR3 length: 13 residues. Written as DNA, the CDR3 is TGTGCCAGCGTATATATGAACACCGGGGAGCTGTTTTTT. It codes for CASVYMNTGELFF.

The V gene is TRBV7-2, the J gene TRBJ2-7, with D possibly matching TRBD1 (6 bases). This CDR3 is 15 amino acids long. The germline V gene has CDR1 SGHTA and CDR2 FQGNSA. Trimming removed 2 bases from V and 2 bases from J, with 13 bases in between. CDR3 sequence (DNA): TGTGCCAGCAGCTTATCCGGGTGGACAGCCTACGAGCAGTACTTC. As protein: CASSLSGWTAYEQYF.

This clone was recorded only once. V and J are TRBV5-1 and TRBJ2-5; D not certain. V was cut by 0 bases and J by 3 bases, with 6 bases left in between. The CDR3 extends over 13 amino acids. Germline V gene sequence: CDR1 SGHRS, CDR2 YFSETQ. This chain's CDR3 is CASSLGPEETQYF. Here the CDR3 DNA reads TGCGCCAGCAGCTTGGGGCCCGAAGAGACCCAGTACTTC.